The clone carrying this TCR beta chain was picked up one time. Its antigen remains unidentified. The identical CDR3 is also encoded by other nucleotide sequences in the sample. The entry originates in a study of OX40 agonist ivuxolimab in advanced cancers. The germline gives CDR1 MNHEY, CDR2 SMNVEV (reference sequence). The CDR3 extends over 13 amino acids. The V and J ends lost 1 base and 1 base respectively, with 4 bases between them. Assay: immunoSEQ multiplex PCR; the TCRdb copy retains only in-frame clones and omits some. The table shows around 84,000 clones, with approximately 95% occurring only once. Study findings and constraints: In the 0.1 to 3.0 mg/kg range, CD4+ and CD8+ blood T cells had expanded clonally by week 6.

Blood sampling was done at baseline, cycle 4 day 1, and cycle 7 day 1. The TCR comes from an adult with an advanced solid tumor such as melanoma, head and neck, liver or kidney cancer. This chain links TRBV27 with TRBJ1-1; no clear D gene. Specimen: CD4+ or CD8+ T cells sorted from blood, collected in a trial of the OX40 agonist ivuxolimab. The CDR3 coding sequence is TGTGCCAGCAGTTTATGGGCGAACACTGAAGCTTTCTTT. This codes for CASSLWANTEAFF.